A selection of T cell receptor beta chains follows, all from one sample in a study of blood T cell repertoires in COVID-19. Method: immunoSEQ multiplex PCR; TCRdb's copy keeps in-frame clones and lacks some. Of approximately 70,000 clones detected, more than 85% appear once; the ten largest clones hold about an eighth. Sequences were obtained from peripheral blood. Receptor source: a human donor with active COVID-19. The donor label of this sample is uncertain. Both conserved end residues are part of each CDR3. A D gene is named only where the DNA matches it firmly. For some rows the clone size is stated as once, few or many, or as a class when expanded; others skip it.

clone_size j_call v_call d_call cdr3_nt cdr3_aa
- TRBJ1-4 TRBV10-3 - TGTGCCATCAGTGAGCGTGGAGGGACTAATGAAAAACTGTTTTTT CAISERGGTNEKLFF
once TRBJ2-1 TRBV27 - TGTGCCAGCAGTCCCGAACACTACCTCATCTACAATGAGCAGTTCTTC CASSPEHYLIYNEQFF
- TRBJ1-2 TRBV21-1 - TGTGCCAGCATGGACAGGGGGCGCATCGACTATGGCTACACCTTC CASMDRGRIDYGYTF
- TRBJ2-5 TRBV7-2 - TGTGCCAGCAGCTTAGTCTCGTTAGAGGAGACCCAGTACTTC CASSLVSLEETQYF
- TRBJ1-1 TRBV7-2 - TGTGCCAGCAGCCAAGGGGCCGGCAGGGTGAACACTGAAGCTTTCTTT CASSQGAGRVNTEAFF
- TRBJ2-5 TRBV11-2 - TGTGCCAGCAGCCCAGACAGGTTTACCCAAGAGACCCAGTACTTC CASSPDRFTQETQYF
- TRBJ2-1 TRBV7-9 - TGTGCCAGCAGCAACCGGGACTCCACCTACAATGAGCAGTTCTTC CASSNRDSTYNEQFF
- TRBJ2-3 TRBV29-1 TRBD2 TGCAGCGTTCAAATAGCGGGAGGGCTCACAGATACGCAGTATTTT CSVQIAGGLTDTQYF
- TRBJ2-5 TRBV5-4 - TGTGCCAGCAGCTTGGGACAGGATCGAGAGACCCAGTACTTC CASSLGQDRETQYF
once TRBJ2-7 TRBV5-4 - TGTGCCAGCAGCACGGACATAACCTACGAGCAGTACTTC CASSTDITYEQYF
- TRBJ1-1 TRBV11-2 - TGTGCCAGCAGCCTTCTGGGTGAGGTAAACACTGAAGCTTTCTTT CASSLLGEVNTEAFF
- TRBJ1-1 TRBV6-2/TRBV6-3 - TGTGCCAGCAGTTACTCGTGGGGGGAAAAGGGAGCTTTCTTT CASSYSWGEKGAFF
- TRBJ1-4 TRBV28 - TGTGCCAGCAGTCCACCACAGGTTAATGAAAAACTGTTTTTT CASSPPQVNEKLFF
- TRBJ2-4 TRBV28 TRBD2 TGTGCCAGCAGCAAAGCGGGAGTGGAGGGACACATTCAGTACTTC CASSKAGVEGHIQYF
- TRBJ1-5 TRBV6-2/TRBV6-3 - TGTGCCAGCAGTTACTGGTCGACTCGGAGCAATCAGCCCCAGCATTTT CASSYWSTRSNQPQHF
- TRBJ2-7 TRBV2 - TGTGCCAGCAGTGACGTGGGTGACAGCTACGAGCAGTACTTC CASSDVGDSYEQYF
- TRBJ1-2 TRBV7-2 TRBD1 TGTGCCAGCAGCTTAGCATGGGACAGGGGGCTCATAGGCTACACCTTC CASSLAWDRGLIGYTF
once TRBJ2-3 TRBV4-3 TRBD2 TGCGCCAGCAGCGTTGGGGGACTAGCCCTAGCAGATACGCAGTATTTT CASSVGGLALADTQYF
- TRBJ1-1 TRBV24-1 TRBD1 TGTGCCACCAGTGATTCCACAGGGGTCTCTGAAGCTTTCTTT CATSDSTGVSEAFF
few TRBJ2-7 TRBV6-2/TRBV6-3 TRBD1 TGTGCCAGCAGTTCCCACGGACAGGGCTCCTACGAGCAGTACTTC CASSSHGQGSYEQYF
- TRBJ1-2 TRBV6-5 TRBD1 TGTGCCAGCAGTTCACCAACGGGGACAGATGGCTACACCTTC CASSSPTGTDGYTF
- TRBJ2-7 TRBV9 TRBD2 TGTGCCAGCAGCCCCTGGACTAGCGGGAGTAACGAGCAGTACTTC CASSPWTSGSNEQYF
- TRBJ1-3 TRBV27 - TGTGCCAGCAGTAATGGCGGACACTCTGGAAACACCATATATTTT CASSNGGHSGNTIYF
few TRBJ1-5 TRBV2 - TGTGCCAGCAGGATGGGGGGGGCCGGCAATCAGCCCCAGCATTTT CASRMGGAGNQPQHF
- TRBJ1-1 TRBV4-3 - TGCGCCAGCAGCCAAGATCTCATGATGCCACAGGAAGCTTTCTTT CASSQDLMMPQEAFF
- TRBJ2-7 TRBV7-2 TRBD1 TGTGCCAGCAGCAAGTCCGGGACAGCATACGAGCAGTACTTC CASSKSGTAYEQYF
- TRBJ2-7 TRBV7-9 - TGTGCCAGCAGCTTAGCCGGACAGACATCCTACGAGCAGTACTTC CASSLAGQTSYEQYF
- TRBJ2-5 TRBV24-1 TRBD2 TGTGCCACCAGTGATTTTCCAGCGGGACCCCGGGAGACCCAGTACTTC CATSDFPAGPRETQYF
- TRBJ2-3 TRBV7-3 TRBD1 TGTGCCAGCAGCTTAACAGGGGGCGGGGATACGCAGTATTTT CASSLTGGGDTQYF
- TRBJ2-7 TRBV9 - TGTGCCAGCAGCGTAGCCCTGCAGGACGAGCAGTACTTC CASSVALQDEQYF
once TRBJ1-5 TRBV19 - TGTGCCAGTAGCGAAACGGGAGAAACATATCAGCCCCAGCATTTT CASSETGETYQPQHF
- TRBJ1-5 TRBV30 - TGTGCCTGGAGTTACGGATCCGGGGGGGACAATCAGCCCCAGCATTTT CAWSYGSGGDNQPQHF
- TRBJ2-7 TRBV5-4 - TGTGCCAGCAGCTCTGGTACTAGCCCGTACGAGCAGTACTTC CASSSGTSPYEQYF